Listed below are T cell receptor beta chains from one sample, sequenced in a study of cytomegalovirus exposure and HLA in healthy donors. The repertoire was sequenced with immunoSEQ multiplex PCR; TCRdb's copy has only in-frame clones and lacks some. The sample contains about 120,000 clones, about four fifths of which appear only once. Sample: PBMCs. These receptor sequences come from a man aged 25-45 years in good health and CMV-seropositive. CDR3s include the opening cysteine and the closing phenylalanine or tryptophan. Fields, in order: D gene, J gene, V gene, CDR3 length, clone size, CDR3 protein, CDR3 DNA. The D gene is left open where the match is weak. Some rows mark clone size as missing; the rest say once, few, many or name a class of expanded clone.

>NA|TRBJ2-7|TRBV4-3|13|NA
CASSPKDCYEQYF
TGCGCCAGCAGCCCCAAAGACTGCTACGAGCAGTACTTC
>NA|TRBJ2-1|TRBV7-2|15|NA
CASSFTSTVYGEQFF
TGTGCCAGCAGCTTTACGTCTACTGTGTACGGTGAGCAGTTCTTC
>NA|TRBJ2-7|TRBV21-1|15|NA
CASSNSSSGIHEQYF
TGTGCCAGCAGCAATTCGTCTAGCGGGATTCACGAGCAGTACTTC
>NA|TRBJ2-1|TRBV11-2|13|NA
CASSLESVLGQFF
TGTGCCAGCAGCTTAGAGTCGGTTCTCGGTCAGTTCTTC
>NA|TRBJ2-7|TRBV25-1|13|NA
CATRSGTGYEQYF
TGTGCTACCAGATCTGGAACAGGTTACGAGCAGTACTTC
>TRBD2|TRBJ2-2|TRBV18|15|once
CASSRTSGYTGELFF
TGTGCCAGCTCAAGGACTAGCGGGTACACCGGGGAGCTGTTTTTT
>NA|TRBJ2-7|TRBV25-1|13|NA
CASSEQGMHEQYF
TGTGCCAGCAGTGAGCAGGGTATGCACGAGCAGTACTTC
>TRBD2|TRBJ2-7|TRBV11-1|15|few
CASSLTSGSSYEQYF
TGTGCCAGCAGCTTAACTAGCGGGAGCTCCTACGAGCAGTACTTC
>NA|TRBJ2-1|TRBV27|14|NA
CASSLSVQANEQFF
TGTGCCAGCAGTTTATCGGTCCAGGCGAATGAGCAGTTCTTC
>NA|TRBJ1-5|TRBV4-3|16|NA
CASSQDNAGKGRPQHF
TGCGCCAGCAGCCAAGACAACGCAGGAAAAGGTAGGCCCCAGCATTTT
>NA|TRBJ2-5|TRBV4-2|15|NA
CASSQEPGSGETQYF
TGTGCCAGCAGCCAAGAACCCGGGAGTGGTGAGACCCAGTACTTC
>NA|TRBJ1-1|TRBV5-5|17|NA
CASSSPRFSRQNTEAFF
TGTGCCAGCAGCTCGCCCCGGTTTTCCAGACAAAACACTGAAGCTTTCTTT
>TRBD1|TRBJ1-5|TRBV6-1|18|NA
CASSERPRQGDSNQPQHF
TGTGCCAGCAGTGAACGCCCCCGACAGGGGGATAGCAATCAGCCCCAGCATTTT
>NA|TRBJ2-3|TRBV6-5|11|NA
CASRLTDTQYF
TGTGCCAGCAGACTTACAGATACGCAGTATTTT
>NA|TRBJ2-7|TRBV4-2|12|NA
CASSQAGVEQYF
TGTGCCAGCAGCCAAGCCGGGGTCGAGCAGTACTTC